Listed here is a single T cell receptor (beta chain). The source of the sample is a study of sequential checkpoint blockade in melanoma. At the level of the study: DNA from over 80 pretreatment tumor samples underwent TCRβ immunosequencing.

Libraries were prepared by immunoSEQ multiplex PCR; TCRdb keeps only in-frame clonotypes and omits some of them. The table lists around 2,000 clones, 30% of them singletons. From germline, CDR1 is LNHNV and CDR2 YYDKDF (reference sequence). V was pared by 3 bases and J by 5 bases, with 13 bases between. There are 14 residues in the CDR3. This sample's treatment: randomized to nivolumab then ipilimumab (arm A) or the reverse (arm B). The sequence was collected from a human donor with melanoma. The material was tumor tissue (inferred from file names), obtained from a patient given nivolumab and ipilimumab in sequence. This rearrangement joins TRBV15 to TRBJ2-5; unclear D gene. The CDR3 nucleotides read TGTGCCACCAGCAGGACGAGCCCCGGGGAGACCCAGTACTTC. As protein: CATSRTSPGETQYF. Complete variable domain (other parts from reference TRBV15 and TRBJ2-5): DAMVIQNPRYQVTQFGKPVTLSCSQTLNHNVMYWYQQKSSQAPKLLFHYYDKDFNNEADTPDNFQSRRPNTSFCFLDIRSPGLGDTAMYLCATSRTSPGETQYFGPGTRLLVL.